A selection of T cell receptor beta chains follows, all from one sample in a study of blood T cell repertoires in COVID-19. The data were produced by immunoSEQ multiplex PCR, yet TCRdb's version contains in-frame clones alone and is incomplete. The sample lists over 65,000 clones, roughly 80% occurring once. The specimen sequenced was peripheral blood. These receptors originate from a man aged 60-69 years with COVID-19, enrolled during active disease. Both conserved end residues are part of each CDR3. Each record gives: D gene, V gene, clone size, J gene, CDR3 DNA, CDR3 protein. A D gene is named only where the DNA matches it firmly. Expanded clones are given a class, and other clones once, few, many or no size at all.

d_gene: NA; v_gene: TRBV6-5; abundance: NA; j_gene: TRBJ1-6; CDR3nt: TGTGCCAGCAACGAGGTCTCCTATAATTCACCCCTCCACTTT; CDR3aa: CASNEVSYNSPLHF
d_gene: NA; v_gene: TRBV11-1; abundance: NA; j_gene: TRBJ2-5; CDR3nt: TGTGCCAGCAGCATCCCCCAGGAGACCCAGTACTTC; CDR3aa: CASSIPQETQYF
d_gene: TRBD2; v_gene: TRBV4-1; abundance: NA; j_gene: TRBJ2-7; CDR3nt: TGCGCCAGCAGCCAAGCCTCGGGGGGCTCCTACGAGCAGTACTTC; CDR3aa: CASSQASGGSYEQYF
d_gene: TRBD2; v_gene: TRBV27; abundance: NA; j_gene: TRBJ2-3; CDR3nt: TGTGCCAGCAGGGGACTAGCGGGAGGGCTAGATACGCAGTATTTT; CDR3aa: CASRGLAGGLDTQYF
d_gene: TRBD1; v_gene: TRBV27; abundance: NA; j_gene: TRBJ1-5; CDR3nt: TGTGCCAGCAGTTCCGGGACAGGGGCTCAGCCCCAGCATTTT; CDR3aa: CASSSGTGAQPQHF
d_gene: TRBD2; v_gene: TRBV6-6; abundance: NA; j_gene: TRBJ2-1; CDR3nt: TGTGCCAGCAGTTACCCGGGACAGACTAGCGGGAGTAACGAGTTCTTC; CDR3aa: CASSYPGQTSGSNEFF
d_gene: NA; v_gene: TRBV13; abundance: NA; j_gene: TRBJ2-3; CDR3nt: TGTGCCAGCAGCTTAGGCGGGAGAAGGGGTGATACGCAGTATTTT; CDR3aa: CASSLGGRRGDTQYF
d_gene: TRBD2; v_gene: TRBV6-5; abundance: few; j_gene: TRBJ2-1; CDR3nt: TGTGCCAGCAGGTCTAGCGGGGGATACAATGAGCAGTTCTTC; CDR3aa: CASRSSGGYNEQFF
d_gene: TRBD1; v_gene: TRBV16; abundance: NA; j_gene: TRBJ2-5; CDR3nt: TGTGCCAGCAGCCGGACAGGGGTATCGGAGACCCAGTACTTC; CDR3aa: CASSRTGVSETQYF
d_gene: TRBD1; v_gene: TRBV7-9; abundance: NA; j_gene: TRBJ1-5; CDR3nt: TGTGCCAGCAGCTTTGGTCGAGACAGGGATAGCAATCAGCCCCAGCATTTT; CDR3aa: CASSFGRDRDSNQPQHF